This TCR beta chain was profiled in a study of shared clonotypes between healthy human individuals. Each replicate PCR on the sorted subsets used 200 to 250 ng DNA (roughly 32,000 T cell genomes). Method: immunoSEQ multiplex PCR; TCRdb's copy keeps in-frame clones and lacks some. The sample has hundreds of thousands of clones, 95% to 97% seen once. CD8 cells regarded as naive lacked CD45RO, were positively chosen for CCR7, and omitted terminally differentiated effector memory CD45RA+ cells. Study outcomes and limitations: Investigators expected sequencing depth to affect clonotype sharing among donors. Relative to clonotypes present in all four donors, those not shared had lower generation probabilities. Sharing across four donors was seen in roughly 5% of naive CD4 clonotypes.

Remarks on this clone: As yet, its antigen is unknown.

The CDR3 totals 15 residues. The germline CDR1 and CDR2 sequences are SGHTA and FQGNSA. Trimming at V came to 5 bases and at J to 8 bases, leaving 3 bases not matched to a gene. This clonotype was obtained from a young woman in good health. Input material: naive CD8+ T cells sorted from blood. The chain couples TRBV7-2 to TRBJ2-1, with TRBD2 matching 16 bases. CDR3 amino acids: CASSPGTSGRDEQFF. CDR3 nucleotides: TGTGCCAGCAGCCCCGGGACTAGCGGGAGGGATGAGCAGTTCTTC.